By frequency in the sample, the clone carrying this T cell receptor beta chain is medium-sized. Its antigen is not known. These are blood naive CD8 T cells, sorted CD3+TCRalphabeta+CD8+CD45RO-CCR7+. Total RNA came from approximately 40,000 to 200,000 sorted cells. The sample belongs to a study of T cells generated in artificial thymic organoids. Study-level results: TCR diversity of organoid-derived CD8 single positive cells matched thymic and naive blood cells.

Separate semi-nested PCRs amplified TCRalpha and TCRbeta libraries using constant-region reverse primers in TRAC or TRBC. Using its own MiXCR run on the 5' RACE reads, TCRdb lists one record per CDR3 protein. The data hold 3,300 or so distinct CDR3 sequences, with 30% to 40% observed a single time. V was shortened by 1 base and J by 1 base, with 8 bases between the two germline ends. This CDR3 comprises 14 residues. Germline values: CDR1 SGHRS, CDR2 YFSETQ. The sequencing input was naive CD8+ T cells from blood. Subset meaning: CD3+TCRalphabeta+CD8SP T cells; for blood, CD45RO-CCR7+ naive CD8+ T cells. The chain joins TRBV5-1 to TRBJ1-1; D not resolved. The sequence was collected from a human donor who gave cord blood stem cells for thymic organoid culture, a cardiac surgery patient who gave postnatal thymus, or a blood donor (not recorded which). The chain's CDR3 is CASSLSQPNTEAFF. The DNA for the CDR3 is TGCGCCAGCAGCTTGAGTCAGCCGAACACTGAAGCTTTCTTT.